This T cell receptor beta chain was obtained from a study of CD8 T cells in Susac syndrome. Negative isolation yielded CD8+ and CD4+ T cells; FACS enriched TEMRA cells. Per germline, CDR1 MDHEN and CDR2 SYDVKM. CDR3 size: 18 residues. V trimming: 5 bases; J trimming: 5 bases; junction bases outside the gene matches: 18. A quantity of about 0.5 to 1 ug RNA underwent reverse transcription using random hexamers. TCRdb reprocessed the immunoSEQ multiplex PCR reads via MiXCR and lists one record per CDR3 protein. The sample lists approximately 230,000 distinct CDR3 sequences, around 93% occurring once. The receptor comes from a human donor with multiple sclerosis. The chain combines TRBV28 with TRBJ2-5; TRBD2 aligns across 9 bases. The sequenced sample was CD4+ T cells from PBMCs. The CDR3 reads CASSPPRRASGARETQYF. The CDR3 coding sequence is TGTGCCAGCAGTCCCCCCCGAAGGGCTAGCGGGGCGCGGGAGACCCAGTACTTC.